The 31 T cell receptor beta chains listed next were all sequenced from one sample in a study of blood T cells in healthy people across ages (dated by TCRdb to 2014 to 2015). Receptors were amplified or captured by 5' RACE. Sequencing used an Illumina HiSeq 2500. The second PCR ran for roughly 6 to 11 cycles and used a J-beta primer mix along with a sample-barcoded 5' primer. TCRdb trimmed the raw reads at Q25, called clones with MiXCR and kept productive beta chains. For every CDR3 protein sequence, its rows merge into one entry that carries the most common genes and DNA. The sample table contains about 570,000 distinct CDR3 sequences; only one count was recorded for approximately 25% of them. The ten largest account for about 18% of the sample. Source material: blood. Receptors originate from a woman aged 70-85 years in good health.

The gene calls are TRBV18 and TRBJ1-1; D is undetermined. Germline V gene data show CDR1 as KGHSH and CDR2 as LQKENI. The CDR3 has 13 residues. The V end lost 5 bases, the J end lost 0 bases, and 7 bases lay between the germline ends. CDR3 nucleotide sequence: TGTGCCAGCTCAACCAACATGAACACTGAAGCTTTCTTT. This encodes CASSTNMNTEAFF. The entire variable domain, with the rest obtained from reference TRBV18 and TRBJ1-1, is as follows: NAGVMQNPRHLVRRRGQEARLRCSPMKGHSHVYWYRQLPEEGLKFMVYLQKENIIDESGMPKERFSAEFPKEGPSILRIQQVVRGDSAAYFCASSTNMNTEAFFGQGTRLTVV.

This clonotype was seen more than once but under ten times. This chain uses TRBV5-1 with TRBJ2-1; weak D call: TRBD2 (7 bases). Germline V gene lookup returns CDR1 SGHRS and CDR2 YFSETQ. V was clipped by 4 bases and J by 2 bases, with 13 bases between them. The CDR3 runs 15 residues. In nucleotides, the CDR3 is TGCGCCAGCAGCCCACGGGGGGCTCCCTACAATGAGCAGTTCTTC. It codes for CASSPRGAPYNEQFF.

The rearrangement uses TRBV2 and TRBJ2-4, with D tentatively TRBD1 or TRBD2 (5 bases each). The CDR3 sequence is 13 residues long. V lost 4 bases, J lost 11 bases, and 15 bases lay in between. CDR1 SNHLY and CDR2 FYNNEI come from the germline V gene. In DNA form, the CDR3 reads TGTGCCAGCAGTGCCCTCGGTTGGGACGTTCAGTACTTC. This sequence encodes CASSALGWDVQYF.

The chain recombines TRBV7-2 with TRBJ1-5; D call uncertain. CDR3 length equals 14 residues. The germline V and J ends were trimmed by 2 bases and 4 bases, with 9 bases remaining between them. The germline V gene encodes CDR1 SGHTA and CDR2 FQGNSA. CDR3 DNA sequence: TGTGCCAGCAGCTTACTTACGGGGAATCAGCCCCAGCATTTT. Protein sequence: CASSLLTGNQPQHF.

This clonotype was seen once. The V call is TRBV4-3, the J call TRBJ2-1; D call uncertain. The CDR3 sequence is 14 residues long. Per the germline V gene, CDR1 is LGHNA and CDR2 is YSLEER. V shed 4 bases and J shed 5 bases, with 12 bases lying between them. The CDR3: CASSLLLWDNEQFF. CDR3 DNA: TGCGCCAGCAGCCTCCTGCTTTGGGACAATGAGCAGTTCTTC.

The chain has TRBV20-1 and TRBJ1-2; perhaps TRBD1 as D (5 bases). V lost 3 bases, J lost 8 bases, and 10 bases lay in between. The CDR3 is 11 amino acids. The germline gives CDR1 DFQATT, CDR2 SNEGSKA (reference sequence). Here the CDR3 reads CSASQGEGYTF. Here the CDR3 DNA reads TGCAGTGCTAGCCAGGGTGAGGGCTACACCTTC.

This clonotype was detected a few times. The chain uses TRBV2 and TRBJ2-6, with D possibly being TRBD1 (6 bases). CDR1 and CDR2 from the germline V gene are SNHLY and FYNNEI. Trimming took off 6 bases at V and 2 bases at J, with 11 bases between the two ends. CDR3 length equals 15 residues. Here the CDR3 reads CASRTGSAGANVLTF. CDR3 DNA: TGTGCCAGCAGAACAGGGTCGGCTGGGGCCAACGTCCTGACTTTC.

This chain connects TRBV4-1 to TRBJ2-1, with 11 positions matching TRBD2. Gene TRBJ2-5 matches the end of the DNA better, so the J call may be wrong. The CDR3 is made up of 14 amino acids. CDR1 is MGHRA and CDR2 is YSYEKL in the germline V gene. The CDR3 protein is CASYSGGAGETQYF. CDR3 nucleotides: TGCGCCAGCTATAGCGGGGGGGCCGGAGAGACCCAGTACTTC.

This clonotype has more than one count but fewer than ten. The rearrangement joins TRBV20-1 to TRBJ1-1, with D perhaps matching TRBD1 (5 bases). Germline CDR1 and CDR2: DFQATT and SNEGSKA (reference sequence). The CDR3 runs 13 residues. Trimming took 6 bases from V and 4 from J, leaving 15 bases between them. The DNA for the CDR3 is TGCAGTGCCCCCGTCAGGGAGGGCACTGAAGCTTTCTTT. Its protein product is CSAPVREGTEAFF.

Only a few counts were recorded for this clonotype. J is TRBJ2-2 and V is TRBV20-1; 9 bases line up with TRBD2. V dropped 0 bases and J dropped 3; count of bases not matched to a gene: 5. CDR3 length: 16 amino acids. Germline-derived CDR1 and CDR2 are DFQATT and SNEGSKA (reference sequence). The CDR3 spells CSARDLVAGDTGELFF. The CDR3 coding sequence is TGCAGTGCTAGAGATTTAGTAGCGGGAGACACCGGGGAGCTGTTTTTT.

This chain joins TRBV7-2 and TRBJ2-1; TRBD2 agrees at 8 bases. The V segment lost 5 bases and the J segment 0 bases; nucleotides outside the gene matches: 6. CDR3 length: 16 amino acids. The V gene's germline CDR1 is SGHTA and CDR2 FQGNSA. CDR3: CASSVDGGGSYNEQFF. The CDR3 DNA reads TGTGCCAGCAGCGTGGACGGGGGGGGCTCCTACAATGAGCAGTTCTTC.

The CDR3 protein is CASSTTDKNEKLFF. The CDR3 bases are TGTGCCAGCAGCACGACAGACAAAAATGAAAAACTGTTTTTT. This chain connects TRBV7-2 to TRBJ1-4, with D perhaps matching TRBD1 (5 bases). CDR1 SGHTA and CDR2 FQGNSA come from the germline V gene. Trimming took off 5 bases at V and 5 bases at J, with 12 bases between the two ends. The CDR3 totals 14 residues. The full variable domain, with the rest looked up from reference TRBV7-2 and TRBJ1-4, is GAGVSQSPSNKVTEKGKDVELRCDPISGHTALYWYRQSLGQGLEFLIYFQGNSAPDKSGLPSDRFSAERTGGSVSTLTIQRTQQEDSAVYLCASSTTDKNEKLFFGSGTQLSVL.

About this clonotype itself: At one boundary the junction diverges from the germline segment, which might be a read error. V gene TRBV20-1 combines with J gene TRBJ1-1; D not resolved. In germline, CDR1 is DFQATT, CDR2 SNEGSKA (reference sequence). CDR3 size: 12 residues. The CDR3, as DNA: TGCACCGCTAGCGGGGAGGGCACTGAGGCTTTCTTT. It is translated as CTASGEGTEAFF.

This clonotype was observed a handful of times. Sequence at one end of the junction differs from germline and may be a read error. V is TRBV6-5 and J is TRBJ1-4; D is perhaps TRBD1 (5 bases). The germline V gene has CDR1 MNHEY and CDR2 SVGAGI. The CDR3 has 12 residues. In nucleotides, the CDR3 is TGTGCCAGCAGGGGGGATAATGGAAAACTGTTTTTT. It is translated as CASRGDNGKLFF.

The genes are TRBV11-2 and TRBJ2-1; tentatively, D is TRBD1 (6 bases). The CDR3 is 18 residues long. The germline V gene encodes CDR1 SGHAT and CDR2 FQNNGV. V gave up 3 bases and J gave up 0 bases, with 18 bases separating them. The DNA for the CDR3 is TGTGCCAGCAGCTTTTTAGGGGGACCTGCACTCTCCTACAATGAGCAGTTCTTC. Its protein is CASSFLGGPALSYNEQFF.

This chain connects TRBV3-1 to TRBJ2-7; unclear D gene. V lost 2 bases to trimming and J lost 6 bases, with 8 bases between them. Germline V CDR1 and CDR2: LGHDT, YNNKEL (reference sequence). CDR3 length: 12 amino acids. The CDR3 bases are TGTGCCAGCAGCCAACGGGTTTCCGAGCAGTACTTC. Translating it yields CASSQRVSEQYF.

In its sample, this clonotype was seen a few times. The chain couples TRBV12-3 or TRBV12-4 to TRBJ2-1; a weak D match, TRBD1 (6 bases). V gave up 3 bases and J gave up 0 bases, with 9 bases separating them. CDR3 size: 15 residues. CDR3 sequence: CASSFGTPSYNEQFF. Written as DNA, the CDR3 is TGTGCCAGCAGTTTCGGGACACCCTCCTACAATGAGCAGTTCTTC.

This clonotype turned up a few times. V and J are TRBV30 and TRBJ1-1; D is unresolved. The CDR3 has 13 residues. CDR1 is GTSNPN and CDR2 is SVGIG in the germline V gene (reference sequence). V was trimmed by 5 bases and J by 6 bases, leaving 16 bases between them. The CDR3 nucleotides read TGTGCCTGGTGGACGGGGAGTATCTCTGAAGCTTTCTTT. It is translated as CAWWTGSISEAFF.

The rearrangement links TRBV7-8 to TRBJ2-7; no clear D. CDR1 is SGHVS, CDR2 FQNEAQ, per germline. There are 13 residues in the CDR3. Trimming cost V 5 bases and J 3 bases, with 11 bases left between them. CDR3 region: CASSRTLGYEQYF. In DNA, the CDR3 is TGTGCCAGCAGCCGCACGCTGGGCTACGAGCAGTACTTC.

CDR3 region: CSVDRDRGSDNYEQYF. DNA of the CDR3: TGCAGCGTTGACCGGGACAGGGGTAGTGATAACTACGAGCAGTACTTC. The chain couples TRBV29-1 to TRBJ2-7; 10 bases map to TRBD1. CDR1 is SQVTM, CDR2 ANQGSEA, per germline. This CDR3 has 16 residues. After removal of 3 bases from V and 3 bases from J, the junction contained 11 bases not matched to a gene.

This clonotype was found a few times. The gene calls are TRBV12-3 or TRBV12-4 and TRBJ2-7; 7 bases map to TRBD1. The CDR3 runs to 13 residues. The trim removed 7 bases at V and 2 bases at J, leaving 5 bases unmatched. The CDR3 nucleotides are TGTGCCAGCACCGCCGACAGGGCCTACGAGCAGTACTTC. This codes for CASTADRAYEQYF.

This chain links TRBV25-1 with TRBJ2-5; D possibly matches TRBD1 or TRBD2 (6 bases each). CDR1 MGHDK and CDR2 SYGVNS come from the germline V gene. CDR3 length equals 13 residues. Between the trimmed V and J ends, which lost 6 bases and 5 bases, there was a span of 13 bases. The CDR3 sequence is CASRAQGRETQYF. CDR3 coding DNA: TGTGCCAGCAGGGCGCAGGGGAGGGAGACCCAGTACTTC.

Only a few counts were recorded for this clonotype. The junction differs from germline at one of its ends, possibly a read error. The rearrangement joins TRBV7-9 to TRBJ1-5; no clear D gene. This CDR3 spans 12 amino acids. Germline CDR1 is SEHNR and CDR2 is FQNEAQ (reference sequence). Here the CDR3 reads CASSLENPPQHF. CDR3 bases: TGTGCCAGCAGCTTAGAGAATCCGCCCCAGCATTTT.

The gene calls are TRBV3-1 and TRBJ1-4, with no clear D. Germline V gene lookup returns CDR1 LGHDT and CDR2 YNNKEL (reference sequence). Trimming cost V 4 bases and J 7 bases, with 10 bases left between them. This CDR3 contains 13 residues. The CDR3 DNA reads as TGTGCCAGCAGCCCAGGAACACTTGAAAAACTGTTTTTT. Its protein is CASSPGTLEKLFF. Drawing the rest from reference TRBV3-1 and TRBJ1-4, the complete variable domain is DTAVSQTPKYLVTQMGNDKSIKCEQNLGHDTMYWYKQDSKKFLKIMFSYNNKELIINETVPNRFSPKSPDKAHLNLHINSLELGDSAVYFCASSPGTLEKLFFGSGTQLSVL.

The chain joins TRBV29-1 to TRBJ1-1, with D uncertain. Germline V gene sequence: CDR1 SQVTM, CDR2 ANQGSEA. Trimming removed 5 bases at V and 4 bases at J, with 17 bases between. The CDR3 is 14 amino acids. Written as DNA, the CDR3 is TGCAGCGTTACGAAGGGATTTAGGGCCACTGAAGCTTTCTTT. Protein sequence: CSVTKGFRATEAFF.

This clonotype showed up just a few times. V usage is TRBV12-3 or TRBV12-4 and J usage is TRBJ1-2; no definite D call. Trimming pared 8 bases from V and 7 bases from J, leaving 8 bases between. This CDR3 is built from 10 residues. The CDR3 DNA reads as TGTGCCAGCGGAACAGCTGGCTACACCTTC. Its translation is CASGTAGYTF.

A few counts support this clonotype. This rearrangement joins TRBV19 to TRBJ2-2; possible D gene TRBD1, 6 bases. Trimming took 5 bases from V and 7 from J, leaving 11 bases between them. The CDR3 has 13 residues. The V gene's germline CDR1 is LNHDA and CDR2 SQIVND (reference sequence). CDR3 sequence (DNA): TGTGCCAGTAGTGCACAGGGTATCGGGGAGCTGTTTTTT. Protein: CASSAQGIGELFF.

This clonotype was detected only a few times. This rearrangement joins TRBV12-3 or TRBV12-4 to TRBJ2-6; the match to TRBD1 covers 8 bases. The V segment lost 6 bases and the J segment 1 base; nucleotides outside the gene matches: 11. CDR3 size: 18 residues. The CDR3 nucleotides are TGTGCCAGCAGGGGCCCCAGGGGGCAAAATTCTGGGGCCAACGTCCTGACTTTC. Translated, it gives CASRGPRGQNSGANVLTF.

The chain links TRBV6-6 to TRBJ2-5, with 7 bases identical to TRBD2. The J call is doubtful: the DNA matches TRBJ2-1 better. This CDR3 region has 14 residues. Per the germline V gene, CDR1 is MNHNY and CDR2 is SVGAGI (reference sequence). The CDR3 loop is CASSQAGEGGEQFF. CDR3 DNA: TGTGCCAGCAGTCAGGCGGGGGAAGGAGGTGAGCAGTTCTTC.

This clonotype was observed a handful of times. The chain employs TRBV7-9 and TRBJ2-1; D gene unclear. The CDR3 extends over 16 amino acids. CDR1 and CDR2 (germline): SEHNR, FQNEAQ (reference sequence). The V end lost 4 bases, the J end lost 3 bases, and 16 bases lay between the germline ends. CDR3 residues: CASSSLRPTFYNEQFF. CDR3 DNA: TGTGCCAGCAGCTCACTACGACCTACATTCTACAATGAGCAGTTCTTC.

This clonotype came up a few times. V is TRBV20-1 and J is TRBJ2-5; possibly TRBD2 for D (5 bases). Deletions cut 6 bases from V and 4 bases from J, with 15 bases between. Germline loops: CDR1 DFQATT, CDR2 SNEGSKA (reference sequence). The CDR3 sequence is 13 residues long. CDR3 loop: CSAPRTSLETQYF. For the CDR3, the DNA is TGCAGTGCCCCCCGGACTTCCCTAGAGACCCAGTACTTC.